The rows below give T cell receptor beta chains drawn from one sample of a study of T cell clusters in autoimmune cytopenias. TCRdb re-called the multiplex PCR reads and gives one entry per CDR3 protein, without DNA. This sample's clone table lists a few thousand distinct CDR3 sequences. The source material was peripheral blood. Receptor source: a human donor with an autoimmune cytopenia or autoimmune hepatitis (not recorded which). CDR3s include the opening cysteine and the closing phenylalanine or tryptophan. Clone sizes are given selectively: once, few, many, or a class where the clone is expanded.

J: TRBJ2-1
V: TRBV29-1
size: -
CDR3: CSVEQGASHNEQFF

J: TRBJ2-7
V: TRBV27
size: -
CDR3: CASSSLTSGRALFGEQYF

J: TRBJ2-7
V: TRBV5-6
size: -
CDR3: CASSPRTGRPYEQYF

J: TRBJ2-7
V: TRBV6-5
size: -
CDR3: CASGTGLEQYF

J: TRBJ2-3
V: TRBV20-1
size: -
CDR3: CSAKEGGSTDTQYF

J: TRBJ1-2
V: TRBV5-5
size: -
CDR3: CASSLKGDFYGYTF

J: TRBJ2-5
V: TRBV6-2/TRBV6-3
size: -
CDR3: CASSFGQETQYF

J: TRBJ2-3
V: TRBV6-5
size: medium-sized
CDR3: CASSPFSTDTQYF

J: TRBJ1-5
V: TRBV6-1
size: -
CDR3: CASSAGQWGPVRPQHF

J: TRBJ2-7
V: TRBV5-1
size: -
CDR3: CASSFTPGQGFYKNF

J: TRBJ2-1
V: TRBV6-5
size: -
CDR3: CASRLLAGNGNEQFF

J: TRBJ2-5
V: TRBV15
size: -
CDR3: CATRAGGRAAETQYF

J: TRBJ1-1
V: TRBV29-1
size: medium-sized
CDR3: CSARGRTNTEAFF

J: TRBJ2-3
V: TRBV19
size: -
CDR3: CASSLSAGASTDTQYF

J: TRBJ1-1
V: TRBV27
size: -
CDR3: CASMRYFNTEAFF

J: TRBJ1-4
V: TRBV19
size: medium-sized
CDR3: CASSMGQVNEKLFF

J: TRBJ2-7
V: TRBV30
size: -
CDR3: CAWGRTSGPYEQYF

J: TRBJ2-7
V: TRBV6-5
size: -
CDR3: CASFKSWKGGHYEQYF

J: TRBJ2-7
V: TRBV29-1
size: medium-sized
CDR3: CSVAGIPGAYEQYF

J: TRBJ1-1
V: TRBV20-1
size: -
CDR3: CSARVRGWAFF

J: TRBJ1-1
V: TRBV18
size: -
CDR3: CASSPSDRGHEAFF

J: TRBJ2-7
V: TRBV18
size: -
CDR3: CASSHGASAEQYF

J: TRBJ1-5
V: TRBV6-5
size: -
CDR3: CASRPDRWSNQPQHF

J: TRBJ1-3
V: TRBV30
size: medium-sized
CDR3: CAWSIASSGNTIYF

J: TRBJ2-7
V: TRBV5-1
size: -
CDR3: CASSTGTVYEQYF

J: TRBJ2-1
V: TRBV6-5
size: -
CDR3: CASGAGYYNEQFF

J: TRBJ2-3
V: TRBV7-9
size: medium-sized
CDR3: CASSLGVSGSPDTQYF

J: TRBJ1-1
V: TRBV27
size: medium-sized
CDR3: CASSLRMGDFMNTEAFF

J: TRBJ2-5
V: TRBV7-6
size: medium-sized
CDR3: CASSLNAETQYF

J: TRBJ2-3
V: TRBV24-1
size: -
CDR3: CATSDARAVDTDTQYF

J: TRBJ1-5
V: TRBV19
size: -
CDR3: CASMDRERQPQHF

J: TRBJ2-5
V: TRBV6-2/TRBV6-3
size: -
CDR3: CASSSQETQYF

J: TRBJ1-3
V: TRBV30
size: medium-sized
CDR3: CAWRESGNTIYF

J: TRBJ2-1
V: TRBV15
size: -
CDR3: CATSRDTSPTREQFF

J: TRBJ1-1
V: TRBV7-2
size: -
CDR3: CASSPYRGEAFF

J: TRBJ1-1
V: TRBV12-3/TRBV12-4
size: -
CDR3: CASSLGISLRQPEAFF

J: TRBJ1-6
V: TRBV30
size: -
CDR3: CAWSVWAGVNSPLHF

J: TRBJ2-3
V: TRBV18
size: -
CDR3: CASSPGSDTQYF

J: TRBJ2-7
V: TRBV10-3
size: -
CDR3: CATSPGDAYEQYF

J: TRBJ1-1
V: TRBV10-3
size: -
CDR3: CAISDRPRDGTEAFF

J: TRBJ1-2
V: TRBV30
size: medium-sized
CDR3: CAWRGLERNYGYTF

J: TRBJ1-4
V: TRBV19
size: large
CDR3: CASSSDTLSKQLFF

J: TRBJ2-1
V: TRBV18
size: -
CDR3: CASSTRDRSSYNEQFF

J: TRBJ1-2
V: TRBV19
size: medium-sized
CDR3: CATTPGTGNYGYTF

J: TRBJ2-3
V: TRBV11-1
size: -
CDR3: CASSAGLAGTSTDTQYF

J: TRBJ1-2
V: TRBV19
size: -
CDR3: CASSIRDSFYGYTF

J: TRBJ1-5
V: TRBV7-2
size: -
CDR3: CASRPLRGDTKPQHF